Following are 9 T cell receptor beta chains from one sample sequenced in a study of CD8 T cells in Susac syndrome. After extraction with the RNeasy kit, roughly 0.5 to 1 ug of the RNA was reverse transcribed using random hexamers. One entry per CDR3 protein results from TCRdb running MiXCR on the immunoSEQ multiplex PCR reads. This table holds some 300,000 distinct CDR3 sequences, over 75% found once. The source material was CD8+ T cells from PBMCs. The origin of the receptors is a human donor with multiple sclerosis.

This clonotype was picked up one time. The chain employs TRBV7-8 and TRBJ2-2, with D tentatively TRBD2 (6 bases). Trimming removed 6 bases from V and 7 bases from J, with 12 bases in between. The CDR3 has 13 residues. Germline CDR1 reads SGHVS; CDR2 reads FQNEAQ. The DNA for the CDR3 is TGTGCCAGCAGGTCTTGGGGGGACGGGGAGCTGTTTTTT. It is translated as CASRSWGDGELFF.

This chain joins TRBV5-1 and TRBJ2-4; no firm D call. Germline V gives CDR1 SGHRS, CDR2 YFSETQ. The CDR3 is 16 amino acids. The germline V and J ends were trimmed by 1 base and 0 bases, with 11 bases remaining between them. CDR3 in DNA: TGCGCCAGCAGCTTGTCGACTGAGCTAGCCAAAAACATTCAGTACTTC. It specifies CASSLSTELAKNIQYF.

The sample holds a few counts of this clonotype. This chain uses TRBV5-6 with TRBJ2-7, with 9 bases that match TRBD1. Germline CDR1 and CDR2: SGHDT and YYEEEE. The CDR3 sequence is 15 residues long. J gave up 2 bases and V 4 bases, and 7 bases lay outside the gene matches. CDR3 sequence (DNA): TGTGCCAGCAGCAGGGACAGGGCTTCTACCTACGAGCAGTACTTC. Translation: CASSRDRASTYEQYF.

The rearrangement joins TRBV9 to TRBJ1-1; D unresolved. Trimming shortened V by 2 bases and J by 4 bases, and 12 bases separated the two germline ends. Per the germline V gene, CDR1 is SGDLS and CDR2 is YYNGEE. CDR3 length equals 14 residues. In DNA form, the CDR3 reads TGTGCCAGCAGCGTTGGAGACGGTGGCACTGAAGCTTTCTTT. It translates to CASSVGDGGTEAFF. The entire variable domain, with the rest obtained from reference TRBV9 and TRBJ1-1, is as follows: DSGVTQTPKHLITATGQRVTLRCSPRSGDLSVYWYQQSLDQGLQFLIQYYNGEERAKGNILERFSAQQFPDLHSELNLSSLELGDSALYFCASSVGDGGTEAFFGQGTRLTVV.

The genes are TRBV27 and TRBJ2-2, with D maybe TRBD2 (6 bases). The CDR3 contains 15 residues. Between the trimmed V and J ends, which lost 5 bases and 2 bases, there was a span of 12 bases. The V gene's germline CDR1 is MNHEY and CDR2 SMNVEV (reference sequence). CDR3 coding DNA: TGTGCCAGCAGTCCCGGGGACTTTAACACCGGGGAGCTGTTTTTT. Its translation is CASSPGDFNTGELFF.

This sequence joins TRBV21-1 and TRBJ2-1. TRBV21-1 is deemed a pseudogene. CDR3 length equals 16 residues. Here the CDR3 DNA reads TGTGCCAGCAGCAAACCTAGGACAGGGCCCTACAATGAGCAGTTCTTC. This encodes CASSKPRTGPYNEQFF.

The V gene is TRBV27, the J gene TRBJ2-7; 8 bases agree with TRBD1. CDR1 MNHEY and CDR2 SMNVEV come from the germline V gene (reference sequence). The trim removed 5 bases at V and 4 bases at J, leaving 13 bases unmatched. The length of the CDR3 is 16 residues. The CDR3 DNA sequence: TGTGCCAGCAGTCCCCCCGGGACAGGAAGAATGTACGAGCAGTACTTC. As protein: CASSPPGTGRMYEQYF.

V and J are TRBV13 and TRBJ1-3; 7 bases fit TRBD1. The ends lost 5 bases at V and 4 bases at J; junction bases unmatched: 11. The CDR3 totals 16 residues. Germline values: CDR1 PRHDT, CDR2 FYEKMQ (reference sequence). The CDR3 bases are TGTGCCAGCAGCCTAGCAGGGGGAGACTTCGGAAACACCATATATTTT. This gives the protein CASSLAGGDFGNTIYF.

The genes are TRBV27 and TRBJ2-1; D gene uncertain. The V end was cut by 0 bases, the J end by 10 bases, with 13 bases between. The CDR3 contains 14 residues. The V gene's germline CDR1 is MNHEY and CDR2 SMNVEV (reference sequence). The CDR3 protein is CASSLSVAGREQFF. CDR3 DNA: TGTGCCAGCAGTTTATCGGTGGCCGGAAGGGAGCAGTTCTTC.